The rows below give T cell receptor beta chains drawn from one sample of a study of regulatory T cells in long-lasting Graves disease. TCRdb re-called the multiplex PCR reads through MiXCR, storing one row per CDR3 protein. Among about 430,000 distinct CDR3 sequences listed, approximately 15% were seen once. This sample was also put to use in a study of T cells in Graves' hyperthyroidism and ophthalmopathy.

The material sequenced was peripheral blood mononuclear cells (PBMCs), taken at new diagnosis, from a patient treated with antithyroid drugs. The receptors come from a woman aged 35 to 49 with Graves disease. CDR3s leave out the opening cysteine and the closing phenylalanine or tryptophan.

J | V | CDR3
TRBJ2-1 | TRBV7-9 | ASSQLLMGVGSSSYNEQF
TRBJ2-7 | TRBV28 | ASSSGLADRYEQY
TRBJ2-5 | TRBV11-2 | ASSQTPKPETQY
TRBJ2-7 | TRBV20-1 | SATTLQGPPYEQY
TRBJ2-7 | TRBV6-1 | ASSTPYYGQGASYEQY
TRBJ2-3 | TRBV28 | ASTPGHQSTDTQY
TRBJ2-7 | TRBV9 | ASSLDPLSYEQY
TRBJ2-3 | TRBV12-3/TRBV12-4 | ASSLATSGADTQY
TRBJ1-5 | TRBV20-1 | SAPPEGGNQPQH
TRBJ1-5 | TRBV6-2/TRBV6-3 | ASSRRTGSACNQPQH
TRBJ2-3 | TRBV12-3/TRBV12-4 | ASRDTDTQY
TRBJ2-7 | TRBV14 | ASSQDNGPYEQY
TRBJ2-3 | TRBV6-2/TRBV6-3 | ASSYVYTDTQY
TRBJ2-6 | TRBV6-2/TRBV6-3 | ASSYFGSGANVLT
TRBJ2-2 | TRBV6-5 | ASSYSVPTGEPGELF
TRBJ2-7 | TRBV28 | ASIRSGSYEQY
TRBJ1-5 | TRBV20-1 | SASPGQTGRPQH
TRBJ1-2 | TRBV12-3/TRBV12-4 | ASSLRGLGDYGYT
TRBJ2-6 | TRBV2 | ASRIATPSGANVLT
TRBJ1-2 | TRBV27 | ASSSRGRRGHYGYT
TRBJ2-1 | TRBV29-1 | SVEAWPGSYNEQF
TRBJ2-1 | TRBV9 | ASSVLTLEEF
TRBJ2-7 | TRBV28 | ASRNSGVNYEQY
TRBJ1-1 | TRBV2 | ASCRTINTEAF
TRBJ1-1 | TRBV12-3/TRBV12-4 | ASSHARGAEAF
TRBJ2-6 | TRBV11-3 | ASSLAGVSGANVLT
TRBJ2-3 | TRBV28 | ASSFRGAGGTQY
TRBJ2-5 | TRBV20-1 | SARAPGGVLQETQY
TRBJ1-5 | TRBV30 | AWSPGAGQPQH
TRBJ1-2 | TRBV24-1 | ATSDEGKNYGYT
TRBJ2-1 | TRBV28 | ASSPRNNEQF
TRBJ2-7 | TRBV6-5 | ASSYPNRGPSSYEQY
TRBJ1-5 | TRBV18 | ASSRLDSNQPQH
TRBJ1-1 | TRBV7-9 | ASILQPKGAIRNTEAF
TRBJ1-6 | TRBV20-1 | SARLGQSNNSPLH
TRBJ2-5 | TRBV27 | ASSLRPYQSETQY
- | TRBV28 | ASSFGGGDTQY
TRBJ1-1 | TRBV5-1 | ASSLMQENTEAF
TRBJ1-4 | TRBV14 | ASSQGQNEKLF
TRBJ2-1 | TRBV2 | ASSEYALNEQF
TRBJ2-2 | TRBV11-3 | AIIDRDGEAGELF
TRBJ1-2 | TRBV14 | ASSPRQGRGDYGYT
TRBJ2-7 | TRBV3-1 | ASSHLGTKERY
TRBJ1-6 | TRBV28 | ASSLGESPLH
TRBJ2-7 | TRBV20-1 | SATGLAGTYEQY